This T cell receptor (beta chain) was sequenced in a study of blood T cells in healthy people across ages. The authors ran a second PCR of 7 to 11 cycles using a sample-barcoded 5' primer and a J-beta primer mix. A single record per CDR3 protein comes from TCRdb applying MiXCR to the 5' RACE reads. The sample holds about 1,500,000 distinct CDR3 sequences; approximately 38% are singletons and the top ten take 7.9%. Concerning this clonotype: What it binds is unknown.

Overall study findings and caveats: Naive T cell percentage showed a strong correlation with the diversity of TCR beta. In older individuals, TCR beta diversity per million T cells was lower, falling roughly linearly with age. Donor CMV status, an unknown factor, possibly confounded changes in expanded clonotypes.

The germline V gene encodes CDR1 KGHSH and CDR2 LQKENI. The CDR3 loop spans 15 amino acids. V shed 1 base and J shed 10 bases, with 16 bases lying between them. Extractions gave at least 5.5 micrograms of total RNA per sample. The source of this sequence is a woman younger than 35 in good health. V usage is TRBV18 and J usage is TRBJ1-4; no clear D gene. Source material: blood. The CDR3 protein is CASSPLRYGRGKLFF. In DNA, the CDR3 is TGTGCCAGCTCACCACTCCGGTACGGCCGGGGAAAACTGTTTTTT. Using reference TRBV18 and TRBJ1-4 for the parts outside the CDR3, the full variable domain is NAGVMQNPRHLVRRRGQEARLRCSPMKGHSHVYWYRQLPEEGLKFMVYLQKENIIDESGMPKERFSAEFPKEGPSILRIQQVVRGDSAAYFCASSPLRYGRGKLFFGSGTQLSVL.